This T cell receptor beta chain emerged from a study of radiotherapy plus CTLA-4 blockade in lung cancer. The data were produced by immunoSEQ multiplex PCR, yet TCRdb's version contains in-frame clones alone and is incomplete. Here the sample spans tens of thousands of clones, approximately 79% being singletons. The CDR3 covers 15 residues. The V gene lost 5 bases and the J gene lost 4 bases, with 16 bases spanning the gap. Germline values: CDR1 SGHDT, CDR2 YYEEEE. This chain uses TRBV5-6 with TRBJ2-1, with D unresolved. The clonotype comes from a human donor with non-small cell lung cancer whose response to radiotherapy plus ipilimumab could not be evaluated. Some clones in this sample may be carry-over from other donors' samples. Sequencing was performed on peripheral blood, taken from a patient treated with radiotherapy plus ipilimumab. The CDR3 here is CASSPLDGSYNEQFF. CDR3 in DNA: TGTGCCAGCAGTCCCCTCGACGGGTCGTACAATGAGCAGTTCTTC.